This T cell receptor beta chain was captured by sequencing in a study of neurological immune-mediated disorders. The making of cDNA relied on 5'RACE with 10-nucleotide random UMIs. Sequencing runs each yielded over 160 million TCR-beta sequences from 15-18 subjects. One entry per CDR3 protein results from TCRdb running MiXCR on the 5' RACE reads. Altogether about 31,000 distinct CDR3 sequences are present, about a sixth being singletons, with the ten largest covering roughly 4.5%. Overall study findings and caveats: Patients with HTLV-1-associated myelopathy showed the most TCR clonal expansion. Those with multiple sclerosis showed the least, falling below healthy controls.

Notes on this clonotype: Its cognate antigen is unknown. Germline is not matched at one junction end, which may reflect a read error.

Time point reported: technical triplicate 3. Input was 1 million sorted T cells, either CD4+ or CD8+. Germline assignment: CDR1 SEHNR and CDR2 FQNEAQ (reference sequence). This CDR3 has 12 amino acids. The sequence derives from a female donor with HTLV-1-associated myelopathy (HAM/TSP). The specimen was CD4+ T cells from blood. J is TRBJ2-3 and V is TRBV7-9, with D maybe TRBD1 (5 bases). The CDR3 nucleotides read TGTGACAGCAGACGGACAACAGATACGCAGTATTTT. Residues: CDSRRTTDTQYF.